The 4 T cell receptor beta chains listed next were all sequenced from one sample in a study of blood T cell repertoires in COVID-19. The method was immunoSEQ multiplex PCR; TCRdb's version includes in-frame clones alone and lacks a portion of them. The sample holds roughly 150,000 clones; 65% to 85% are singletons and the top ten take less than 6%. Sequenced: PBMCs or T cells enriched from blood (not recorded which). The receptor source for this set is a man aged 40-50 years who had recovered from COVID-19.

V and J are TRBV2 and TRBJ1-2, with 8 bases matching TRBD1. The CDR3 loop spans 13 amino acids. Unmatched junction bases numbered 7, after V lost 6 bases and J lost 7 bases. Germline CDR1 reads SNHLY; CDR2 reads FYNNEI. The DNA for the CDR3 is TGTGCCAGCAGCGTTGAGGACAGGGCTGGCTACACCTTC. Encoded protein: CASSVEDRAGYTF.

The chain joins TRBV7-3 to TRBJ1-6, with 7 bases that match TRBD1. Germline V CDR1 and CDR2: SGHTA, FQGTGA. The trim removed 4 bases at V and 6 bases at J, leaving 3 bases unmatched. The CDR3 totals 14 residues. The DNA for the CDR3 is TGTGCCAGCAGCTCCGGACAGGCTAATTCACCCCTCCACTTT. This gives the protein CASSSGQANSPLHF.

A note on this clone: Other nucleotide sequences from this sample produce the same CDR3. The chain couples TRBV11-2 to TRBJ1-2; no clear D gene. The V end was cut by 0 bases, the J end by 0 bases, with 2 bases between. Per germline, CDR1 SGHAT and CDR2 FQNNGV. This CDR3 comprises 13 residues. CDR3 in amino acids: CASSLDSNYGYTF. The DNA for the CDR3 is TGTGCCAGCAGCTTAGACTCTAACTATGGCTACACCTTC.

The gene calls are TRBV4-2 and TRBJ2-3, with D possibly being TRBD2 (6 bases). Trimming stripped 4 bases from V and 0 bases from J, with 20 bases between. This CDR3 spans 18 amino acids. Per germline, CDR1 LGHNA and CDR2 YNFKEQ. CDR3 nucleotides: TGTGCCAGCAGCCGCCCTCCCGGGACTCCCATCAGCACAGATACGCAGTATTTT. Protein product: CASSRPPGTPISTDTQYF.